Below are 19 T cell receptor beta chains sequenced from a single sample in a study of T cell responses to AZD1222 COVID-19 vaccine. Using immunoSEQ multiplex PCR, the repertoire was profiled, and TCRdb retains in-frame clones only, with some absent. This table holds about 150,000 clones, roughly nine tenths found once. The specimen was peripheral blood, collected 28 days after the second AZD1222 dose. The receptors come from an adult who received the AZD1222 COVID-19 vaccine.

V usage is TRBV6-6 and J usage is TRBJ1-5, with D unresolved. Germline V gene sequence: CDR1 MNHNY, CDR2 SVGAGI (reference sequence). This CDR3 is 13 amino acids long. Trimming stripped 8 bases from V and 6 bases from J, with 14 bases between. This chain's CDR3 is CASDIRAGQPQHF. The CDR3, as DNA: TGTGCCAGCGATATAAGGGCGGGTCAGCCCCAGCATTTT.

The rearrangement uses TRBV10-1 and TRBJ1-5; D call uncertain. This CDR3 has 13 amino acids. The V gene's germline CDR1 is WNHNN and CDR2 SYGVQD (reference sequence). Trimming took 1 base from V and 5 from J, leaving 6 bases between them. As DNA, the CDR3 is TGCGCCAGCAGTGAGTATCTGGATCAGCCCCAGCATTTT. This codes for CASSEYLDQPQHF.

CDR3: CASSPSGTGGLRSTDTQYF. The CDR3 nucleotides are TGTGCCAGCAGCCCCTCAGGGACAGGGGGCCTTCGTAGCACAGATACGCAGTATTTT. J is TRBJ2-3 and V is TRBV4-2; 12 nucleotides align to TRBD1. The J segment lost 0 bases and the V segment lost 4 bases, leaving 11 bases of the junction unmatched. Germline V gives CDR1 LGHNA, CDR2 YNFKEQ. The CDR3 contains 19 residues.

The chain joins TRBV7-3 to TRBJ2-5; the D is unclear. V was shortened by 2 bases and J by 10 bases, with 29 bases between the two germline ends. This CDR3 has 18 amino acids. Germline loops: CDR1 SGHTA, CDR2 FQGTGA. CDR3 sequence (DNA): TGTGCCAGCAGCTTATCCAGTTCCCCGGTGGGGTCCAAGTTGAACCAGTACTTC. This sequence encodes CASSLSSSPVGSKLNQYF.

This chain joins TRBV10-3 and TRBJ1-1; tentatively, D is TRBD1 (5 bases). This CDR3 is 16 amino acids long. Germline CDR1 reads ENHRY; CDR2 reads SYGVKD. Deletions cut 2 bases from V and 7 bases from J, with 20 bases between. CDR3 protein: CAISEPGLPQASEAFF. DNA for the CDR3: TGTGCCATCAGTGAGCCGGGACTTCCCCAGGCGAGTGAAGCTTTCTTT.

This chain uses TRBV5-6 with TRBJ1-2; 10 bases agree with TRBD1. Germline trimming cut 4 bases from V and 2 bases from J; bases unmatched to any gene: 5. The germline gives CDR1 SGHDT, CDR2 YYEEEE. CDR3 length: 15 residues. The DNA for the CDR3 is TGTGCCAGCAGCCCAAGACAGGGGGCGAACTATGGCTACACCTTC. Its translation: CASSPRQGANYGYTF.

CDR3 loop: CASSQHLAGGNTGELFF. DNA of the CDR3: TGTGCCAGCAGCCAACATCTAGCGGGGGGCAACACCGGGGAGCTGTTTTTT. The V and J genes are TRBV3-1 (or the pseudogene TRBV3-2) and TRBJ2-2; 11 nucleotides line up with TRBD2. Germline V gene lookup returns CDR1 LGHDT and CDR2 YNNKEL (reference sequence). The CDR3 consists of 17 residues. Trimming removed 2 bases from V and 2 bases from J; junction bases left unmatched: 4.

The CDR3 DNA reads as TGTGCCAGCAGTACAGGGGGAGGCGGCAATCAGCCCCAGCATTTT. Translating it yields CASSTGGGGNQPQHF. This rearrangement joins TRBV6-2 or TRBV6-3 to TRBJ1-5, with TRBD1 matching over 8 bases. The CDR3 is 15 amino acids. V lost 5 bases to trimming and J lost 2 bases; unmatched junction nucleotides: 5. CDR1 MNHEY and CDR2 SVGEGT come from the germline V gene.

V usage is TRBV30 and J usage is TRBJ1-5; a possible D gene is TRBD1 (6 bases). The germline V gene has CDR1 GTSNPN and CDR2 SVGIG (reference sequence). V lost 1 base and J 9 bases, leaving 19 bases between the germline ends. The CDR3 sequence is 15 residues long. The CDR3 reads CAWSGGQRLGRPQHF. CDR3 DNA: TGTGCCTGGAGTGGCGGACAGCGACTTGGGCGGCCCCAGCATTTT.

This chain joins TRBV19 and TRBJ2-1; 12 bases agree with TRBD1. V gave up 5 bases and J gave up 10 bases; unmatched junction bases: 6. This CDR3 contains 14 residues. Germline V gene sequence: CDR1 LNHDA, CDR2 SQIVND (reference sequence). The CDR3 nucleotides read TGTGCCAGTAGTTCCGGCGGGACAGGGGGCGAGCAGTTCTTC. Encoded protein: CASSSGGTGGEQFF.

V usage is TRBV14 and J usage is TRBJ1-3; a possible D gene is TRBD1 (5 bases). Trimming pared 3 bases from V and 0 bases from J, leaving 9 bases between. CDR1 and CDR2 (germline): SGHDN, FVKESK. The CDR3 runs to 15 residues. CDR3 nucleotide sequence: TGTGCCAGCAGCCAGGGACGGAACTCTGGAAACACCATATATTTT. It translates to CASSQGRNSGNTIYF.

The gene calls are TRBV11-3 and TRBJ2-3, with TRBD1 as a possible D gene (6 bases). The V end lost 0 bases, the J end lost 3 bases, and 13 bases lay between the germline ends. The CDR3 runs 16 residues. The germline CDR1 and CDR2 sequences are SGHNT and YENEEA. DNA for the CDR3: TGTGCCAGCAGCTTAGAAGGGGGTACGGGGACAGATACGCAGTATTTT. This translates into CASSLEGGTGTDTQYF.

The genes are TRBV9 and TRBJ1-1; D is uncertain. The germline gives CDR1 SGDLS, CDR2 YYNGEE. Trimming left V 0 bases short and J 0 bases short, with 6 bases between. CDR3 length: 14 amino acids. CDR3 bases: TGTGCCAGCAGCGTAGGGGGAATGAACACTGAAGCTTTCTTT. Its translation is CASSVGGMNTEAFF.

This clone was observed once. The V call is TRBV7-3, the J call TRBJ2-1; TRBD2 matches 8 bases. The germline V gene encodes CDR1 SGHTA and CDR2 FQGTGA. The CDR3 is made up of 12 amino acids. The V gene end was trimmed by 2 bases and the J gene end by 10 bases; junction bases not matched to a gene: 1. The CDR3 spells CASSLAGGEQFF. CDR3 nucleotides: TGTGCCAGCAGCTTAGCGGGGGGCGAGCAGTTCTTC.

The J gene is TRBJ2-3, the V gene TRBV19; no clear D gene. The CDR3 length is 15 residues. Germline CDR1 and CDR2: LNHDA and SQIVND (reference sequence). V lost 3 bases and J 1 base, leaving 11 bases between the germline ends. This CDR3 reads CASSIQAWGTDTQYF. The CDR3 DNA follows: TGTGCCAGTAGTATTCAAGCTTGGGGCACAGATACGCAGTATTTT.

The rearrangement uses TRBV28 and TRBJ2-2; D unclear. V lost 11 bases, J lost 3 bases, and 13 bases lay in between. This CDR3 is 13 amino acids long. Germline values: CDR1 MDHEN, CDR2 SYDVKM. The CDR3 loop reads CASLSTHTGELFF. The CDR3 nucleotides are TGTGCCTCCCTTTCTACCCACACCGGGGAGCTGTTTTTT. Full variable domain (outside the CDR3, taken from reference TRBV28 and TRBJ2-2): DVKVTQSSRYLVKRTGEKVFLECVQDMDHENMFWYRQDPGLGLRLIYFSYDVKMKEKGDIPEGYSVSREKKERFSLILESASTNQTSMYLCASLSTHTGELFFGEGSRLTVL.

The chain couples TRBV15 to TRBJ1-1; D not resolved. CDR1 is LNHNV and CDR2 is YYDKDF in the germline V gene (reference sequence). There are 13 residues in the CDR3. Between the trimmed V and J ends, which lost 4 bases and 3 bases, there was a span of 9 bases. CDR3 protein: CATSKRQDTEAFF. The DNA for the CDR3 is TGTGCCACCAGCAAACGCCAGGACACTGAAGCTTTCTTT.

The sample holds one count of this clone. The chain uses TRBV9 and TRBJ1-4; D is undetermined. This CDR3 has 16 residues. Trimming removed 0 bases at V and 0 bases at J, with 9 bases between. Germline CDR1 SGDLS, CDR2 YYNGEE. Here the CDR3 DNA reads TGTGCCAGCAGCGTAGCTACCGGAGCAACTAATGAAAAACTGTTTTTT. Its protein is CASSVATGATNEKLFF.

The V and J genes are TRBV19 and TRBJ2-7; 9 positions match TRBD1. The V gene end was trimmed by 9 bases and the J gene end by 2 bases; junction bases not matched to a gene: 8. The germline CDR1 and CDR2 sequences are LNHDA and SQIVND (reference sequence). This CDR3 contains 14 residues. CDR3 sequence: CASQHGQGPYEQYF. In nucleotides, the CDR3 is TGTGCCAGCCAGCACGGACAGGGGCCCTACGAGCAGTACTTC.